Below, 26 T cell receptor beta chains from the same sample are listed, as sequenced in a study of cytomegalovirus exposure and HLA in healthy donors. The repertoire was sequenced with immunoSEQ multiplex PCR; TCRdb's copy has only in-frame clones and lacks some. Counted here are some 310,000 clones, roughly 87% occurring once; the ten biggest clones make up roughly 0.96%. Sequencing used PBMCs. The receptors originated from a young man in good health and CMV-seronegative.

The chain recombines TRBV4-3 with TRBJ2-7; TRBD2 might be the D (6 bases). CDR1 is LGHNA, CDR2 YSLEER, per germline. Trimming shortened V by 1 base and J by 7 bases, and 11 bases separated the two germline ends. CDR3 length equals 13 residues. Written as DNA, the CDR3 is TGCGCCAGCAGCCAAGGTACTAGCTGGGAGCAGTACTTC. The encoded protein is CASSQGTSWEQYF.

For the CDR3, the DNA is TGTGCCAGCAGCTATGCCGGCTACGAGCAGTACTTC. It encodes CASSYAGYEQYF. The chain employs TRBV6-6 and TRBJ2-7, with D unclear. Looked up from germline, CDR1 is MNHNY and CDR2 is SVGAGI (reference sequence). This CDR3 is built from 12 residues. Trimming stripped 6 bases from V and 3 bases from J, with 9 bases between.

The chain has TRBV7-6 and TRBJ2-1; unclear D gene. The length of the CDR3 is 11 residues. Germline V lookup: CDR1 SGHVS, CDR2 FNYEAQ. V lost 1 base and J 12 bases, leaving 7 bases between the germline ends. For the CDR3, the DNA is TGTGCCAGCAGCTTAGGGAGTGTGCAGTTCTTC. Translating gives CASSLGSVQFF. Variable domain in full (rest from reference TRBV7-6 and TRBJ2-1): GAGVSQSPRYKVTKRGQDVALRCDPISGHVSLYWYRQALGQGPEFLTYFNYEAQQDKSGLPNDRFSAERPEGSISTLTIQRTEQRDSAMYRCASSLGSVQFFGPGTRLTVL.

The V gene is TRBV5-8, the J gene TRBJ2-3; 11 bases are a match to TRBD2. The V gene's germline CDR1 is SGHTS and CDR2 YDEGEE. V lost 4 bases, J lost 1 base, and 5 bases stayed unmatched. The CDR3 runs 16 residues. The CDR3 spells CASSRLLAGGTDTQYF. The CDR3 DNA reads as TGTGCCAGCAGCCGTTTACTAGCGGGGGGCACAGATACGCAGTATTTT.

V is TRBV18 and J is TRBJ2-3; 9 bases agree with TRBD2. This CDR3 comprises 16 residues. V trimming: 1 base; J trimming: 1 base; junction bases outside the gene matches: 3. Germline CDR1 reads KGHSH; CDR2 reads LQKENI. CDR3: CASSPQLAGGTDTQYF. CDR3 coding DNA: TGTGCCAGCTCACCACAGTTAGCGGGGGGCACAGATACGCAGTATTTT.

CDR3 loop: CASSFLGARETQYF. CDR3 nucleotides: TGTGCCAGCAGCTTTCTGGGGGCCCGGGAGACCCAGTACTTC. This chain links TRBV7-2 with TRBJ2-5, with TRBD1 as a possible D gene (6 bases). Trimming took off 3 bases at V and 5 bases at J, with 13 bases between the two ends. The CDR3 extends over 14 amino acids. Germline CDR1 SGHTA, CDR2 FQGNSA.

This clone was detected once. This chain joins TRBV10-3 and TRBJ1-2, with D tentatively TRBD1 (6 bases). V gave up 3 bases and J gave up 2 bases, with 10 bases separating them. Germline CDR1 reads ENHRY; CDR2 reads SYGVKD. This CDR3 region has 14 residues. CDR3 coding DNA: TGTGCCATCAGTGATGGACAGCCGAACTATGGCTACACCTTC. Its translation is CAISDGQPNYGYTF.

The rearrangement links TRBV29-1 to TRBJ1-1; no clear D. CDR3 length: 13 residues. Deletions cut 4 bases from V and 0 bases from J, with 9 bases between. Per the germline V gene, CDR1 is SQVTM and CDR2 is ANQGSEA. CDR3 loop: CSVARQMNTEAFF. The CDR3 DNA sequence: TGCAGCGTTGCGAGGCAGATGAACACTGAAGCTTTCTTT.

This chain connects TRBV6-6 to TRBJ2-1, with 13 bases matching TRBD2. This CDR3 spans 16 amino acids. V dropped 6 bases and J dropped 6; count of bases not matched to a gene: 8. CDR1 is MNHNY, CDR2 SVGAGI, per germline (reference sequence). The CDR3 DNA reads TGTGCCAGCAGCTACACTAGACTAGCGGGGGGCAATGAGCAGTTCTTC. It yields the protein CASSYTRLAGGNEQFF.

The chain employs TRBV4-3 and TRBJ1-3; no definite D call. V was shortened by 1 base and J by 4 bases, with 17 bases between the two germline ends. Looked up from germline, CDR1 is LGHNA and CDR2 is YSLEER. CDR3 length: 17 amino acids. The CDR3 is CASSQGRGTSAGNTIYF. The DNA for the CDR3 is TGCGCCAGCAGCCAAGGAAGAGGAACCTCTGCGGGAAACACCATATATTTT.

The rearrangement joins TRBV5-1 to TRBJ2-1, with TRBD2 identical over 9 bases. In germline, CDR1 is SGHRS, CDR2 YFSETQ. The CDR3 consists of 14 residues. V dropped 0 bases and J dropped 10; count of bases not matched to a gene: 5. This CDR3 is CASSLASGAREQFF. The CDR3 nucleotides are TGCGCCAGCAGCTTGGCTAGCGGGGCGAGAGAGCAGTTCTTC.

This chain joins TRBV6-6 and TRBJ2-1, with 7 bases lining up with TRBD2. V dropped 5 bases and J dropped 4; count of bases not matched to a gene: 5. Per germline, CDR1 MNHNY and CDR2 SVGAGI (reference sequence). The CDR3 loop spans 14 amino acids. CDR3 in amino acids: CASSPSGGYNEQFF. The CDR3 bases are TGTGCCAGCAGTCCGTCCGGGGGGTACAATGAGCAGTTCTTC.

CDR3 protein: CSVARVTEAFF. The CDR3 coding sequence is TGCAGCGTTGCCCGGGTCACTGAAGCTTTCTTT. This chain joins TRBV29-1 and TRBJ1-1; no reliable D call. V was pared by 4 bases and J by 4 bases, with 7 bases between. The V gene's germline CDR1 is SQVTM and CDR2 ANQGSEA. The CDR3 is made up of 11 amino acids.

The V call is TRBV11-2, the J call TRBJ2-5; weak D call: TRBD2 (6 bases). CDR3 length: 18 residues. Germline V gene sequence: CDR1 SGHAT, CDR2 FQNNGV. The V end lost 3 bases, the J end lost 3 bases, and 23 bases lay between the germline ends. In DNA form, the CDR3 reads TGTGCCAGCAGCTTCGGAGGGGCAGGGCGAAAATCGAAAGAGACCCAGTACTTC. Encoded protein: CASSFGGAGRKSKETQYF.

The chain recombines TRBV11-2 with TRBJ1-1; D is perhaps TRBD1 (6 bases). CDR1 and CDR2 (germline): SGHAT, FQNNGV. The CDR3 runs 16 residues. V was clipped by 1 base and J by 4 bases, with 16 bases between them. For the CDR3, the DNA is TGTGCCAGCAGCTTAGGGGTCACAGGGATGGGCACTGAAGCTTTCTTT. Amino acids: CASSLGVTGMGTEAFF.

V and J are TRBV28 and TRBJ1-1, with a tentative D call TRBD1 (5 bases). The CDR3 is 18 residues long. Germline V lookup: CDR1 MDHEN, CDR2 SYDVKM. Trimming took 3 bases from V and 0 from J, leaving 20 bases between them. The CDR3 bases are TGTGCCAGCAGTTTCCATTGGGGCCTCGGTGGAATGAACACTGAAGCTTTCTTT. Its protein product is CASSFHWGLGGMNTEAFF.

The chain combines TRBV7-9 with TRBJ2-5, with 8 bases fitting TRBD2. The CDR3 runs to 15 residues. CDR1 and CDR2 (germline): SEHNR, FQNEAQ (reference sequence). V trimming: 3 bases; J trimming: 3 bases; junction bases outside the gene matches: 6. The CDR3 sequence is CASSFRGGPEETQYF. As DNA, the CDR3 is TGTGCCAGCAGCTTCCGCGGGGGGCCCGAAGAGACCCAGTACTTC.

The chain joins TRBV6-4 to TRBJ1-6, with 10 bases matching TRBD1. J lost 7 bases, V lost 6 bases, and 0 bases had no gene match. CDR3 length equals 13 residues. Germline V gene sequence: CDR1 MRHNA, CDR2 SNTAGT. CDR3 bases: TGTGCCAGCAGGGGACAGGGGAATTCACCCCTCCACTTT. It yields the protein CASRGQGNSPLHF.

This chain links TRBV6-1 with TRBJ1-6; TRBD1 aligns across 7 bases. Germline trimming cut 8 bases from V and 7 bases from J; bases unmatched to any gene: 8. The germline V gene encodes CDR1 MNHNS and CDR2 SASEGT. This CDR3 contains 14 residues. For the CDR3, the DNA is TGTGCCAGCGGTGGTCAGGGGGTGAATTCACCCCTCCACTTT. Translated, it gives CASGGQGVNSPLHF.

The rearrangement joins TRBV5-1 to TRBJ2-5, with TRBD1 as a possible D gene (6 bases). Germline CDR1 is SGHRS and CDR2 is YFSETQ. Trimming cost V 5 bases and J 4 bases, with 18 bases left between them. The CDR3 extends over 15 amino acids. The CDR3 coding sequence is TGCGCCAGCAGGGTCCCCCAGGGGCAGGGAGAGACCCAGTACTTC. It specifies CASRVPQGQGETQYF.

V and J are TRBV5-1 and TRBJ2-5; 9 nucleotides line up with TRBD2. The germline gives CDR1 SGHRS, CDR2 YFSETQ. The CDR3 is 15 residues long. V lost 4 bases and J lost 5; bases outside the gene matches: 9. CDR3 loop: CASSPRLAEGETQYF. The CDR3 DNA sequence: TGCGCCAGCAGCCCTCGACTAGCGGAAGGGGAGACCCAGTACTTC.

The rearrangement links TRBV6-5 to TRBJ2-1, with 11 bases identical to TRBD2. CDR3 length equals 14 residues. V lost 2 bases, J lost 6 bases, and 0 bases stayed unmatched. Per germline, CDR1 MNHEY and CDR2 SVGAGI. The CDR3 DNA reads TGTGCCAGCAGTTACACTAGCGGGAGCAATGAGCAGTTCTTC. It specifies CASSYTSGSNEQFF.

This clone has only one observation. The V call is TRBV6-1, the J call TRBJ1-5; 7 nucleotides align to TRBD1. The ends lost 6 bases at V and 4 bases at J; junction bases unmatched: 9. The germline V gene encodes CDR1 MNHNS and CDR2 SASEGT. The CDR3 has 15 residues. CDR3 sequence (DNA): TGTGCCAGCAGAACCGAGGGACAGAGAAATCAGCCCCAGCATTTT. This translates into CASRTEGQRNQPQHF.

The chain links TRBV19 to TRBJ2-5; 9 bases fit TRBD2. The length of the CDR3 is 15 residues. The ends lost 9 bases at V and 2 bases at J; junction bases unmatched: 10. CDR1 and CDR2 from the germline V gene are LNHDA and SQIVND (reference sequence). CDR3 sequence reads: CASSLWRGGQETQYF. The CDR3 DNA reads TGTGCCAGCTCCCTATGGCGGGGGGGACAAGAGACCCAGTACTTC.

Regarding this clone: The same CDR3 is also encoded by other DNA sequences in this sample. This chain uses TRBV5-1 with TRBJ1-5; 7 positions match TRBD1. The V segment lost 0 bases and the J segment 4 bases; nucleotides outside the gene matches: 4. The CDR3 contains 15 residues. Germline assignment: CDR1 SGHRS and CDR2 YFSETQ. CDR3 in DNA: TGCGCCAGCAGCTTGGGGACAGGTGGTAATCAGCCCCAGCATTTT. Protein: CASSLGTGGNQPQHF.

The CDR3 sequence: CASSPGTGGGPLQETQYF. The CDR3 DNA is TGTGCCAGCTCACCCGGGACAGGGGGTGGTCCCTTGCAAGAGACCCAGTACTTC. The chain carries TRBV18 and TRBJ2-5; TRBD1 matches at 11 bases. The CDR3 length is 18 residues. V shed 3 bases, J shed 2 bases, and the junction held 11 bases outside the gene matches. Germline V gene lookup returns CDR1 KGHSH and CDR2 LQKENI.